The 29 T cell receptor beta chains presented below share a single source sample, sequenced in a study of T cells in Graves' hyperthyroidism and ophthalmopathy. Regions amplified from RNA transcripts were the TCR beta CDR3 regions. TCR CDR3 underwent first-round RT-PCR with the HTBI primer set. One entry per CDR3 protein results from TCRdb running MiXCR on the multiplex PCR reads. The sample has fewer than 300,000 distinct CDR3 sequences; approximately 26% are singletons. What was sequenced was blood. The receptor set was obtained from a middle-aged man with Graves' hyperthyroidism that later progressed to Graves' ophthalmopathy.

The sample holds many counts of this clonotype. The CDR3 loop reads CASSSTRENIQYF. The CDR3 bases are TGTGCCAGCAGCTCTACGCGGGAAAACATTCAGTACTTC. This sequence joins TRBV11-1 and TRBJ2-4, with D possibly matching TRBD2 (5 bases). V was cut by 4 bases and J by 5 bases, with 9 bases left in between. Looked up from germline, CDR1 is SGHAT and CDR2 is FQDESV (reference sequence). The CDR3 totals 13 residues.

This clonotype was recorded at least ten times. Given a much more abundant clone one base away, this may be a read error. This chain joins TRBV6-1 and TRBJ2-5; D is uncertain. CDR1 is MNHNS and CDR2 is SASEGT in the germline V gene. This CDR3 contains 15 residues. For the CDR3, the DNA is TGTGCCGGCAGTCCACCTAATAGAGGCCGTGAGACCCAGTACTTC. Its protein is CAGSPPNRGRETQYF.

This clonotype was recorded many times. V usage is TRBV19 and J usage is TRBJ1-3, with D hard to call. CDR1 is LNHDA, CDR2 SQIVND, per germline (reference sequence). Trimming removed 5 bases at V and 0 bases at J, with 8 bases between. This CDR3 comprises 14 residues. CDR3 protein: CASSSRFSGNTIYF. In DNA, the CDR3 is TGTGCCAGTAGTTCCCGTTTCTCTGGAAACACCATATATTTT.

This clonotype was observed at least ten times. The chain couples TRBV2 to TRBJ1-2; no clear D. The V and J ends lost 4 bases and 4 bases respectively, with 10 bases between them. The CDR3 is 13 residues long. The germline CDR1 and CDR2 sequences are SNHLY and FYNNEI. The CDR3 protein is CASSVSRTYGYTF. The CDR3 nucleotides are TGTGCCAGCAGTGTTAGCAGAACCTATGGCTACACCTTC.

This clonotype was found many times. V and J are TRBV12-5 and TRBJ1-2; D is undetermined. V was trimmed by 3 bases and J by 4 bases, leaving 15 bases between them. The length of the CDR3 is 15 residues. Germline assignment: CDR1 LGHNT and CDR2 FRNRAP. The CDR3 coding sequence is TGTGCTAGTGGTTTTTCCCGCCAGGCGGGCTATGGCTACACCTTC. Protein: CASGFSRQAGYGYTF. The variable domain in full, with the rest retrieved from reference TRBV12-5 and TRBJ1-2, is DARVTQTPRHKVTEMGQEVTMRCQPILGHNTVFWYRQTMMQGLELLAYFRNRAPLDDSGMPKDRFSAEMPDATLATLKIQPSEPRDSAVYFCASGFSRQAGYGYTFGSGTRLTVV.

This clonotype was recorded many times. The chain joins TRBV24-1 to TRBJ2-3; 7 positions match TRBD2. After removal of 3 bases from V and 3 bases from J, the junction contained 5 bases not matched to a gene. Per the germline V gene, CDR1 is KGHDR and CDR2 is SFDVKD. The CDR3 length is 15 residues. The DNA for the CDR3 is TGTGCCACCAGTGATAGGGGCGGGAGAACAGATACGCAGTATTTT. It yields the protein CATSDRGGRTDTQYF.

This clonotype was counted at least ten times. The rearrangement uses TRBV7-9 and TRBJ2-7, with D perhaps being TRBD1 or TRBD2 (5 bases each). Trimming stripped 2 bases from V and 5 bases from J, with 13 bases between. From germline, CDR1 is SEHNR and CDR2 FQNEAQ (reference sequence). This CDR3 region has 14 residues. In DNA, the CDR3 is TGTGCCAGCAGCTTAAGGGACCGGTCGGACGAGCAGTACTTC. Translated: CASSLRDRSDEQYF.

The rearrangement uses TRBV7-9 and TRBJ2-5; tentative D call: TRBD1 (7 bases). The CDR3 extends over 15 amino acids. Trimming left V 2 bases short and J 5 bases short, with 15 bases between. Germline CDR1 is SEHNR and CDR2 is FQNEAQ (reference sequence). This CDR3 is CASSLPASGGETQYF. The CDR3 DNA reads TGTGCCAGCAGCTTACCGGCCTCAGGGGGGGAGACCCAGTACTTC.

Regarding this clonotype: Being one base from a much bigger clone, this may be a read error. The V and J genes are TRBV5-1 and TRBJ2-2, with 11 bases aligning to TRBD2. Germline CDR1 SGHRS, CDR2 YFSETQ. The CDR3 has 16 amino acids. The ends lost 4 bases at V and 3 bases at J; junction bases unmatched: 5. The CDR3 reads CASSPGLAVDTGELFF. The CDR3, as DNA: TGCGCCAGCAGCCCGGGACTAGCGGTAGACACCGGGGAGCTGTTTTTT.

This sequence joins TRBV6-1 and TRBJ2-5; 10 bases are shared with TRBD1. Looked up from germline, CDR1 is MNHNS and CDR2 is SASEGT. The ends lost 6 bases at V and 2 bases at J; junction bases unmatched: 9. This CDR3 is 16 amino acids long. The CDR3 bases are TGTGCCAGCAGCGACCCGGGACAGGGGACACAAGAGACCCAGTACTTC. Protein sequence: CASSDPGQGTQETQYF.

This clonotype was counted at least ten times. J is TRBJ2-3 and V is TRBV4-1, with D unclear. The CDR3 runs to 16 residues. V was clipped by 2 bases and J by 0 bases, with 12 bases between them. Germline CDR1 is MGHRA and CDR2 is YSYEKL. The CDR3 region is CASSQTSETSTDTQYF. CDR3 coding DNA: TGCGCCAGCAGCCAAACCTCAGAGACTAGCACAGATACGCAGTATTTT.

This rearrangement joins TRBV24-1 to TRBJ2-5; 12 positions match TRBD2. V dropped 9 bases and J dropped 5; count of bases not matched to a gene: 12. CDR3 length equals 16 residues. Germline V CDR1 and CDR2: KGHDR, SFDVKD. This chain's CDR3 is CATGSPSGRGRETQYF. The CDR3 DNA reads as TGTGCCACCGGCTCACCTAGCGGGAGGGGAAGGGAGACCCAGTACTTC.

This clonotype showed up many times. The chain uses TRBV30 and TRBJ1-5, with 9 bases identical to TRBD1. CDR3 length: 11 amino acids. Germline CDR1 reads GTSNPN; CDR2 reads SVGIG (reference sequence). V lost 5 bases and J lost 8; bases outside the gene matches: 1. The CDR3 sequence: CAWGTGKPQHF. The CDR3, as DNA: TGTGCCTGGGGGACAGGGAAGCCCCAGCATTTT.

At least ten counts were recorded for this clonotype. This chain uses TRBV12-3 or TRBV12-4 with TRBJ2-5, with 9 bases aligning to TRBD1. The junction had 8 bases not matched to a gene; V was cut back by 5 bases and J by 4 bases. The CDR3 runs 15 residues. DNA of the CDR3: TGTGCCAGCAGTCCTCCGGGACAGGGCGGAGAGACCCAGTACTTC. This encodes CASSPPGQGGETQYF.

The table lists this clonotype with a few counts. The rearrangement joins TRBV12-3 or TRBV12-4 to TRBJ2-2; D possibly corresponds to TRBD2 (5 bases). The CDR3 contains 16 residues. Between the trimmed V and J ends, which lost 7 bases and 3 bases, there was a span of 18 bases. In nucleotides, the CDR3 is TGTGCCAGCACCCTAGGGAGCGACTGGTACACCGGGGAGCTGTTTTTT. Translated: CASTLGSDWYTGELFF.

This rearrangement joins TRBV6-2 or TRBV6-3 to TRBJ2-5; D may be TRBD1 (6 bases). CDR3 length: 16 amino acids. Trimming left V 2 bases short and J 5 bases short, with 18 bases between. Germline values: CDR1 MNHEY, CDR2 SVGEGT. As DNA, the CDR3 is TGTGCCAGCAGTTACCCCCCGACAGGTAGAGGGGAGACCCAGTACTTC. Translation gives CASSYPPTGRGETQYF.

This clonotype has at least ten counts. The V call is TRBV7-2, the J call TRBJ1-2, with 7 nucleotides matching TRBD1. Germline values: CDR1 SGHTA, CDR2 FQGNSA. The CDR3 extends over 14 amino acids. V lost 2 bases, J lost 2 bases, and 2 bases stayed unmatched. CDR3 DNA sequence: TGTGCCAGCAGCTTATCGACAGGGAACTATGGCTACACCTTC. It is translated as CASSLSTGNYGYTF.

Ten or more counts support this clonotype. V usage is TRBV11-1 and J usage is TRBJ2-7; 8 nucleotides match TRBD2. Looked up from germline, CDR1 is SGHAT and CDR2 is FQDESV (reference sequence). Trimming at V came to 5 bases and at J to 4 bases, leaving 19 bases not matched to a gene. The CDR3 sequence is 18 residues long. The CDR3 sequence is CASSIIEKWRGRIYEQYF. CDR3 DNA sequence: TGTGCCAGCAGCATAATAGAAAAGTGGCGCGGGAGGATTTACGAGCAGTACTTC.

The rearrangement links TRBV12-3 or TRBV12-4 to TRBJ2-7, with 8 bases that match TRBD2. Germline trimming cut 3 bases from V and 4 bases from J; bases unmatched to any gene: 5. The CDR3 totals 14 residues. The CDR3 DNA sequence: TGTGCCAGCAGTTTCTGGACTAGCAAGTACGAGCAGTACTTC. Protein sequence: CASSFWTSKYEQYF.

The chain couples TRBV6-2 or TRBV6-3 to TRBJ1-5; tentatively, D is TRBD1 (5 bases). The CDR3 consists of 13 residues. Germline CDR1 MNHEY, CDR2 SVGEGT. The V end was cut by 0 bases, the J end by 12 bases, with 12 bases between. The CDR3 bases are TGTGCCAGCAGTTACTCGATTGTCGGGGGCCAGCATTTT. Amino acids: CASSYSIVGGQHF.

CDR3 sequence: CSGGTGDYGYTF. In DNA, the CDR3 is TGCAGTGGGGGGACAGGGGACTATGGCTACACCTTC. The rearrangement joins TRBV20-1 to TRBJ1-2; TRBD1 aligns across 10 bases. V was pared by 7 bases and J by 3 bases, with 2 bases of the junction left unmatched. This CDR3 is built from 12 residues. Germline V gene data show CDR1 as DFQATT and CDR2 as SNEGSKA (reference sequence).

This clonotype was found many times. The rearrangement joins TRBV30 to TRBJ2-2; D ambiguous. Germline assignment: CDR1 GTSNPN and CDR2 SVGIG (reference sequence). V lost 4 bases and J lost 3, with 0 bases in between. This CDR3 comprises 10 residues. The CDR3 sequence: CAWNTGELFF. CDR3 nucleotides: TGTGCCTGGAACACCGGGGAGCTGTTTTTT. Based on the CDR3 plus reference TRBV30 and TRBJ2-2, the full variable domain is SQTIHQWPATLVQPVGSPLSLECTVEGTSNPNLYWYRQAAGRGLQLLFYSVGIGQISSEVPQNLSASRPQDRQFILSSKKLLLSDSGFYLCAWNTGELFFGEGSRLTVL.

This clonotype occurred many times. This sequence joins TRBV12-3 or TRBV12-4 and TRBJ2-4; D is possibly TRBD1 (5 bases). The CDR3 consists of 13 residues. The ends were cut back, 1 base at V and 10 bases at J, with 11 bases in the middle. DNA for the CDR3: TGTGCCAGCAGTTTAGGTTCAGGGCTTATTCAGTACTTC. This codes for CASSLGSGLIQYF.

The sample holds many counts of this clonotype. The chain combines TRBV2 with TRBJ1-1; D possibly corresponds to TRBD1 (5 bases). This CDR3 is 15 amino acids long. Deletions cut 6 bases from V and 0 bases from J, with 14 bases between. Germline V gene sequence: CDR1 SNHLY, CDR2 FYNNEI. In DNA form, the CDR3 reads TGTGCCAGCAGAGCTACGGGACTTATGAACACTGAAGCTTTCTTT. Protein product: CASRATGLMNTEAFF.

This clonotype came up many times. The chain is built from TRBV29-1 and TRBJ2-7; possibly TRBD1 for D (7 bases). V was shortened by 7 bases and J by 4 bases, with 17 bases between the two germline ends. Germline lookup yields CDR1 SQVTM and CDR2 ANQGSEA. The CDR3 has 13 residues. This CDR3 is CSAAEGAGYEQYF. The CDR3 DNA follows: TGCAGCGCCGCTGAGGGGGCGGGGTACGAGCAGTACTTC.

This clonotype was recorded many times. The chain joins TRBV28 to TRBJ2-4; D gene unclear. The CDR3 sequence is 17 residues long. Germline-derived CDR1 and CDR2 are MDHEN and SYDVKM. Trimming removed 1 base from V and 9 bases from J, with 22 bases in between. The CDR3 bases are TGTGCCAGCAGTTTATATACGACGGGTGCCTTTTCATCCATTCAGTACTTC. It translates to CASSLYTTGAFSSIQYF.

At least ten counts were recorded for this clonotype. This sequence joins TRBV7-8 and TRBJ1-2; D is unclear. V was cut by 1 base and J by 5 bases, with 11 bases left in between. Germline V lookup: CDR1 SGHVS, CDR2 FQNEAQ. This CDR3 spans 14 amino acids. The CDR3 DNA follows: TGTGCCAGCAGCTTAGGGATTTCGACTTATGGCTACACCTTC. Encoded protein: CASSLGISTYGYTF. Complete variable domain (other parts from reference TRBV7-8 and TRBJ1-2): GAGVSQSPRYKVAKRGQDVALRCDPISGHVSLFWYQQALGQGPEFLTYFQNEAQLDKSGLPSDRFFAERPEGSVSTLKIQRTQQEDSAVYLCASSLGISTYGYTFGSGTRLTVV.

This clonotype has at least ten counts. This rearrangement joins TRBV24-1 to TRBJ2-6; D perhaps matches TRBD1 (7 bases). V was pared by 3 bases and J by 4 bases, with 15 bases between. From germline, CDR1 is KGHDR and CDR2 SFDVKD. This CDR3 is 17 amino acids long. In DNA form, the CDR3 reads TGTGCCACCAGTGATGGGGGGACAGTTCACGGGGCCAACGTCCTGACTTTC. Translated, it gives CATSDGGTVHGANVLTF.

There are many counts of this clonotype. The chain links TRBV18 to TRBJ2-4, with a tentative D call TRBD1 (6 bases). The V end was cut by 6 bases, the J end by 5 bases, with 14 bases between. The CDR3 totals 14 residues. Per the germline V gene, CDR1 is KGHSH and CDR2 is LQKENI. CDR3 loop: CASSTGYVENIQYF. CDR3 in DNA: TGTGCCAGCTCTACAGGGTACGTTGAAAACATTCAGTACTTC.